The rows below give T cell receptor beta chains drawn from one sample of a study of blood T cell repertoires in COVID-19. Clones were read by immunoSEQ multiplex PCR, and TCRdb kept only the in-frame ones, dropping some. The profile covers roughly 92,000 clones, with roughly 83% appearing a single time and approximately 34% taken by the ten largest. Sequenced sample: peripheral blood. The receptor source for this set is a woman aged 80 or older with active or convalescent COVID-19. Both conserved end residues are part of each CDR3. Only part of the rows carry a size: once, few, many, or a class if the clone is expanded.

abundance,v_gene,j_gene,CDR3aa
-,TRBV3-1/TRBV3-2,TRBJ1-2,CASSFPGQGYYGYTF
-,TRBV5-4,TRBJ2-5,CASRGAGLQETQYF
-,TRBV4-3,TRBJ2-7,CASSLFIGHYEQYF
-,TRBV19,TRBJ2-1,CASSISGSGSVADEQFF
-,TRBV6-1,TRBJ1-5,CASSPGGRKPQHF
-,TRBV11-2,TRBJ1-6,CASSLEGQYNSPLHF
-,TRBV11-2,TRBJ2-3,CASSFTSGTDTQYF
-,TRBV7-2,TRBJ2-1,CASSFNIAGGSYNEQFF
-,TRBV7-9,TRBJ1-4,CASSVKQGTEEKLFF
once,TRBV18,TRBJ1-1,CASSPAVNTEAFF
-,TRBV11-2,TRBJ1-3,CASSLDNYSGNTIYF
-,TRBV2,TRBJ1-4,CASSAHRDEKLFF
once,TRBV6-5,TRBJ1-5,CASSYSTGSNQPQHF
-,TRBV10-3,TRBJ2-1,CAISSGTRVDNEQFF
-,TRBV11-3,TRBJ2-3,CASSSLAGGTDTQYF
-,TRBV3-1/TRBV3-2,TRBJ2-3,CASSQDWRAGAGLDTQYF
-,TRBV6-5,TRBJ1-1,CASSYAIEGQIKAFF
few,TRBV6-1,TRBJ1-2,CASSENGQGVYGYTF
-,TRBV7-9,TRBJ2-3,CASSPPEPSDTQYF
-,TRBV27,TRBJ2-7,CASRTGVEQYF
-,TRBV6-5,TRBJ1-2,CASRRASNYGYTF
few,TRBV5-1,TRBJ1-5,CASSLSGTDNQPQHF
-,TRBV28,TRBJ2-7,CASSLGDAGAYEQYF
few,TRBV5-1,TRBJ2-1,CASSFQDNYNEQFF
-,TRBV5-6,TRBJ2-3,CASSSSGHSDTQYF
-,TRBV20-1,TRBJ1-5,CSASRQGDQPQHF
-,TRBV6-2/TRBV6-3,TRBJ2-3,CASSYGTSADTQYF
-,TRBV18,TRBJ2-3,CASSQRQGSTDTQYF
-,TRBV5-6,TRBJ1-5,CASSFRDRVGGRGAQHF
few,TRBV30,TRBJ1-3,CAWSALGLSGNTIYF
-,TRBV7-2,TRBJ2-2,CASSFPQGAGELFF
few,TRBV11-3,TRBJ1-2,CASSRSSGSYGYTF
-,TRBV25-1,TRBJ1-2,CASSNWDRGRRGYTF
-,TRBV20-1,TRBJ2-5,CSASSGSWETQYF
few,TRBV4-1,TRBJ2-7,CASSQGGHIAAAYEQYF
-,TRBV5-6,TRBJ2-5,CASSMLGSGSTQETQYF
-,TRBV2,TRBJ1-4,CASSVSSLLGEKLFF
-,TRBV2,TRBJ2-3,CASDRPASGSTDTQYF
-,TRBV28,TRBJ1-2,CASSVQGGGYTF